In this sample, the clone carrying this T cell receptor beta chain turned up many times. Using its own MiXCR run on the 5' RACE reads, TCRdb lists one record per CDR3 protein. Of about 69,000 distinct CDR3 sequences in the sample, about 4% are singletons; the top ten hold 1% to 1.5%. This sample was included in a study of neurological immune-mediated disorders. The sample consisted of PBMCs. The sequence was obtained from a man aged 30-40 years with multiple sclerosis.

In DNA, the CDR3 is TGCGCCAGCAGCTTGGCGGGGGGATCTGGGGCCAACGTCCTGACTTTC. Protein product: CASSLAGGSGANVLTF. This chain links TRBV5-1 with TRBJ2-6, with 7 bases identical to TRBD2. V dropped 0 bases and J dropped 1; count of bases not matched to a gene: 1. Germline CDR1 SGHRS, CDR2 YFSETQ. The CDR3 runs to 16 residues.